Listed below are T cell receptor beta chains from one sample, sequenced in a study of T cell responses to AZD1222 COVID-19 vaccine. Method: immunoSEQ multiplex PCR; TCRdb's copy keeps in-frame clones and lacks some. The sample contains 150,000 or so clones, just under 95% of which appear only once. Sequencing was performed on peripheral blood, taken on day 0 of AZD1222 vaccination. The receptors here all came from an adult in good health. The CDR3 runs from the conserved cysteine through the conserved F or W. A D gene is named only where the DNA matches it firmly. Expanded clones get a size class; other rows say once, few or many, or leave the size out.

D gene: TRBD1; clone size: -; V gene: TRBV7-9; J gene: TRBJ1-3; CDR3 protein: CASSLGQGDSGNTIYF; CDR3 DNA: TGTGCCAGCAGCCTGGGACAGGGCGATTCTGGAAACACCATATATTTT
D gene: TRBD1; clone size: -; V gene: TRBV6-2/TRBV6-3; J gene: TRBJ1-5; CDR3 protein: CASSYMGTGFRHQPQHF; CDR3 DNA: TGTGCCAGCAGTTACATGGGGACAGGGTTTAGGCATCAGCCCCAGCATTTT
D gene: -; clone size: -; V gene: TRBV30; J gene: TRBJ1-4; CDR3 protein: CAWSVNGIRSEKLFF; CDR3 DNA: TGTGCCTGGAGTGTCAATGGGATCAGGTCGGAAAAACTGTTTTTT
D gene: TRBD1; clone size: -; V gene: TRBV29-1; J gene: TRBJ2-7; CDR3 protein: CSAGGGTGHSYEQYF; CDR3 DNA: TGCAGCGCGGGGGGAGGGACAGGGCACTCCTACGAGCAGTACTTC
D gene: TRBD2; clone size: -; V gene: TRBV28; J gene: TRBJ2-3; CDR3 protein: CASSPLAGLAKTFLADTQYF; CDR3 DNA: TGTGCCAGCAGTCCTCTTGCAGGACTAGCGAAGACGTTTTTGGCAGATACGCAGTATTTT
D gene: -; clone size: -; V gene: TRBV27; J gene: TRBJ1-1; CDR3 protein: CASSFHTGTEAFF; CDR3 DNA: TGTGCCAGCAGTTTTCATACCGGCACTGAAGCTTTCTTT
D gene: -; clone size: -; V gene: TRBV6-6; J gene: TRBJ2-6; CDR3 protein: CASSSSGRAGANVLTF; CDR3 DNA: TGTGCCAGCAGTTCGTCAGGAAGGGCTGGGGCCAACGTCCTGACTTTC
D gene: TRBD1; clone size: -; V gene: TRBV30; J gene: TRBJ2-3; CDR3 protein: CAWRPRTGGRSDTQYF; CDR3 DNA: TGTGCCTGGAGGCCTCGGACAGGGGGAAGGTCAGATACGCAGTATTTT
D gene: -; clone size: -; V gene: TRBV11-3; J gene: TRBJ1-1; CDR3 protein: CASSFSGNTEAFF; CDR3 DNA: TGTGCCAGCAGCTTTAGCGGTAACACTGAAGCTTTCTTT
D gene: -; clone size: -; V gene: TRBV28; J gene: TRBJ1-1; CDR3 protein: CASSFRAETEAFF; CDR3 DNA: TGTGCCAGCAGTTTCCGGGCTGAGACTGAAGCTTTCTTT
D gene: TRBD2; clone size: once; V gene: TRBV27; J gene: TRBJ2-7; CDR3 protein: CASSPGTSGRRDEQYF; CDR3 DNA: TGTGCCAGCAGCCCCGGGACTAGCGGGAGAAGAGACGAGCAGTACTTC
D gene: -; clone size: -; V gene: TRBV5-1; J gene: TRBJ2-1; CDR3 protein: CASRTRDWSENEQFF; CDR3 DNA: TGCGCCAGCCGCACCCGGGACTGGTCGGAAAATGAGCAGTTCTTC
D gene: -; clone size: -; V gene: TRBV7-2; J gene: TRBJ1-1; CDR3 protein: CASSPRIGTEAFF; CDR3 DNA: TGTGCCAGCAGCCCTAGGATCGGCACTGAAGCTTTCTTT
D gene: TRBD1; clone size: -; V gene: TRBV14; J gene: TRBJ2-3; CDR3 protein: CASSQDVAGGTQYF; CDR3 DNA: TGTGCCAGCAGCCAAGATGTTGCAGGGGGTACGCAGTATTTT
D gene: TRBD1; clone size: -; V gene: TRBV30; J gene: TRBJ1-6; CDR3 protein: CAWQGQPNSPLHF; CDR3 DNA: TGTGCCTGGCAGGGACAGCCGAATTCACCCCTCCACTTT
D gene: -; clone size: -; V gene: TRBV7-9; J gene: TRBJ1-2; CDR3 protein: CASSHSGPPNYGYTF; CDR3 DNA: TGTGCCAGCAGCCATTCGGGACCCCCTAACTATGGCTACACCTTC
D gene: TRBD1; clone size: -; V gene: TRBV30; J gene: TRBJ1-2; CDR3 protein: CAWSSGPTGGKGYTF; CDR3 DNA: TGTGCCTGGAGTTCTGGCCCAACAGGGGGCAAGGGCTACACCTTC
D gene: TRBD1; clone size: -; V gene: TRBV5-1; J gene: TRBJ2-1; CDR3 protein: CASGGVGQGRDEQFF; CDR3 DNA: TGCGCCAGCGGCGGGGTTGGACAGGGCCGCGATGAGCAGTTCTTC
D gene: -; clone size: -; V gene: TRBV7-3; J gene: TRBJ2-7; CDR3 protein: CASSLKGSLYEQYF; CDR3 DNA: TGTGCCAGCAGCTTAAAGGGAAGCCTCTACGAGCAGTACTTC
D gene: -; clone size: -; V gene: TRBV29-1; J gene: TRBJ1-2; CDR3 protein: CSVDSPPNYGYTF; CDR3 DNA: TGCAGCGTTGACAGCCCACCTAACTATGGCTACACCTTC
D gene: TRBD1; clone size: -; V gene: TRBV19; J gene: TRBJ1-1; CDR3 protein: CARTSSRGRWNTEAFF; CDR3 DNA: TGTGCCCGTACCTCATCAAGGGGGCGGTGGAACACTGAAGCTTTCTTT
D gene: -; clone size: -; V gene: TRBV28; J gene: TRBJ1-1; CDR3 protein: CASSPGSMNTEAFF; CDR3 DNA: TGTGCCAGCAGTCCCGGGTCGATGAACACTGAAGCTTTCTTT
D gene: -; clone size: -; V gene: TRBV2; J gene: TRBJ2-5; CDR3 protein: CASSVQGGTGETQYF; CDR3 DNA: TGTGCCAGCAGTGTCCAAGGAGGGACGGGAGAGACCCAGTACTTC
D gene: -; clone size: -; V gene: TRBV7-8; J gene: TRBJ1-5; CDR3 protein: CASSLRGKNQPQHF; CDR3 DNA: TGTGCCAGCAGCCTCCGGGGTAAAAATCAGCCCCAGCATTTT
D gene: -; clone size: -; V gene: TRBV6-2/TRBV6-3; J gene: TRBJ1-1; CDR3 protein: CASSYTGGAEAFF; CDR3 DNA: TGTGCCAGCAGTTACACGGGGGGCGCGGAAGCTTTCTTT
D gene: -; clone size: -; V gene: TRBV5-4; J gene: TRBJ1-1; CDR3 protein: CASSLADIWEARNTEAFF; CDR3 DNA: TGTGCCAGCAGCTTGGCCGACATTTGGGAGGCTAGGAACACTGAAGCTTTCTTT
D gene: -; clone size: -; V gene: TRBV13; J gene: TRBJ2-6; CDR3 protein: CASSLGPDSMISGANVLTF; CDR3 DNA: TGTGCCAGCAGCTTAGGACCCGACAGCATGATTTCTGGGGCCAACGTCCTGACTTTC
D gene: TRBD1; clone size: once; V gene: TRBV5-6; J gene: TRBJ1-6; CDR3 protein: CASRRDRDNSPLHF; CDR3 DNA: TGTGCCAGCAGGCGGGACAGGGATAATTCACCCCTCCACTTT
D gene: -; clone size: -; V gene: TRBV7-9; J gene: TRBJ1-3; CDR3 protein: CASSSYVRSGNTIYF; CDR3 DNA: TGTGCCAGCTCTAGCTACGTCCGCTCTGGAAACACCATATATTTT
D gene: -; clone size: -; V gene: TRBV2; J gene: TRBJ1-1; CDR3 protein: CASSVGQGAMNTEAFF; CDR3 DNA: TGTGCCAGCAGTGTCGGGCAGGGCGCTATGAACACTGAAGCTTTCTTT
D gene: TRBD1; clone size: -; V gene: TRBV7-2; J gene: TRBJ1-2; CDR3 protein: CASTTGGYGYTF; CDR3 DNA: TGTGCCAGCACCACAGGGGGCTATGGCTACACCTTC
D gene: TRBD2; clone size: -; V gene: TRBV6-2/TRBV6-3; J gene: TRBJ2-3; CDR3 protein: CASSQAGVTDTQYF; CDR3 DNA: TGTGCCAGCAGTCAAGCGGGAGTCACAGATACGCAGTATTTT
D gene: -; clone size: -; V gene: TRBV30; J gene: TRBJ2-6; CDR3 protein: CAWSLSWDRGANVLTF; CDR3 DNA: TGTGCCTGGAGCCTGTCCTGGGACCGGGGGGCCAACGTCCTGACTTTC
D gene: TRBD1; clone size: once; V gene: TRBV30; J gene: TRBJ2-5; CDR3 protein: CALSGTGSGETQYF; CDR3 DNA: TGTGCCTTGTCCGGGACAGGCAGCGGAGAGACCCAGTACTTC
D gene: -; clone size: -; V gene: TRBV9; J gene: TRBJ1-2; CDR3 protein: CASSGTYGYTF; CDR3 DNA: TGTGCCAGCAGCGGAACCTATGGCTACACCTTC
D gene: TRBD1; clone size: -; V gene: TRBV24-1; J gene: TRBJ2-3; CDR3 protein: CATSDPGQGEDTQYF; CDR3 DNA: TGTGCCACCAGTGACCCGGGACAGGGCGAGGATACGCAGTATTTT
D gene: -; clone size: -; V gene: TRBV7-8; J gene: TRBJ2-5; CDR3 protein: CASSLIPTEWETQYF; CDR3 DNA: TGTGCCAGCAGCTTAATCCCCACAGAATGGGAGACCCAGTACTTC
D gene: -; clone size: -; V gene: TRBV4-3; J gene: TRBJ2-1; CDR3 protein: CASSQDWPPGLYNEQFF; CDR3 DNA: TGCGCCAGCAGCCAAGATTGGCCCCCGGGACTCTACAATGAGCAGTTCTTC
D gene: TRBD2; clone size: -; V gene: TRBV9; J gene: TRBJ2-1; CDR3 protein: CASSVGGDEQFF; CDR3 DNA: TGTGCCAGCAGCGTCGGGGGGGATGAGCAGTTCTTC
D gene: -; clone size: -; V gene: TRBV23-1; J gene: TRBJ1-1; CDR3 protein: CASKGGRNWNTEAFF; CDR3 DNA: TGCGCCAGCAAAGGGGGTCGTAATTGGAACACTGAAGCTTTCTTT
D gene: TRBD2; clone size: -; V gene: TRBV2; J gene: TRBJ2-1; CDR3 protein: CASMGLAWSYNEQFF; CDR3 DNA: TGTGCCAGCATGGGACTAGCTTGGTCCTACAATGAGCAGTTCTTC
D gene: -; clone size: -; V gene: TRBV5-4; J gene: TRBJ2-6; CDR3 protein: CASSDAGTFSGANVLTF; CDR3 DNA: TGTGCCAGCAGCGATGCCGGGACCTTCTCTGGGGCCAACGTCCTGACTTTC
D gene: TRBD1; clone size: -; V gene: TRBV27; J gene: TRBJ1-6; CDR3 protein: CASSERQGGSPLHF; CDR3 DNA: TGTGCCAGCAGTGAAAGACAGGGGGGGTCACCCCTCCACTTT
D gene: -; clone size: -; V gene: TRBV4-1; J gene: TRBJ1-5; CDR3 protein: CASSQEGDSNQPQHF; CDR3 DNA: TGCGCCAGCAGCCAAGAAGGGGATAGCAATCAGCCCCAGCATTTT
D gene: -; clone size: -; V gene: TRBV18; J gene: TRBJ1-3; CDR3 protein: CASSTPGTPRSGNTIYF; CDR3 DNA: TGTGCCAGCTCAACTCCCGGGACACCTCGCTCTGGAAACACCATATATTTT
D gene: -; clone size: -; V gene: TRBV2; J gene: TRBJ1-1; CDR3 protein: CASISRRSKGTEAFF; CDR3 DNA: TGTGCCAGCATTTCACGGCGAAGTAAGGGCACTGAAGCTTTCTTT
D gene: TRBD1; clone size: -; V gene: TRBV6-1; J gene: TRBJ1-2; CDR3 protein: CASSESPVRDRVYGYTF; CDR3 DNA: TGTGCCAGCAGTGAAAGCCCCGTTCGGGACAGGGTCTATGGCTACACCTTC
D gene: -; clone size: -; V gene: TRBV10-3; J gene: TRBJ1-2; CDR3 protein: CAISESALGRNYGYTF; CDR3 DNA: TGTGCCATCAGTGAATCGGCTCTGGGAAGAAACTATGGCTACACCTTC
D gene: -; clone size: -; V gene: TRBV15; J gene: TRBJ1-5; CDR3 protein: CATSRGPPGDQPQHF; CDR3 DNA: TGTGCCACCAGCAGGGGACCGCCCGGAGATCAGCCCCAGCATTTT
D gene: -; clone size: -; V gene: TRBV7-2; J gene: TRBJ1-2; CDR3 protein: CASSLGEGYGYTF; CDR3 DNA: TGTGCCAGCAGCTTGGGAGAGGGCTATGGCTACACCTTC
D gene: -; clone size: -; V gene: TRBV11-3; J gene: TRBJ1-1; CDR3 protein: CASSYKGHTEAFF; CDR3 DNA: TGTGCCAGCAGCTATAAAGGACACACTGAAGCTTTCTTT
D gene: TRBD2; clone size: once; V gene: TRBV5-4; J gene: TRBJ2-1; CDR3 protein: CASSLLLLAGTGNEQFF; CDR3 DNA: TGTGCCAGCAGCCTGCTCCTGTTAGCGGGAACCGGCAATGAGCAGTTCTTC
D gene: -; clone size: -; V gene: TRBV5-1; J gene: TRBJ1-1; CDR3 protein: CASSLEDLGSEAFF; CDR3 DNA: TGCGCCAGCAGCTTGGAGGACCTTGGGTCTGAAGCTTTCTTT